The present T cell receptor (beta chain) was sequenced within a study of T cell changes during pregnancy in multiple sclerosis. Clones were sequenced by immunoSEQ multiplex PCR, and TCRdb holds only the in-frame ones, with some missing. The profile shows around 57,000 clones, under 95% of them singletons. CDR1 and CDR2 from the germline V gene are SGHAT and FQNNGV. The V and J ends lost 0 bases and 3 bases respectively, with 12 bases between them. This CDR3 is 15 amino acids long. V usage is TRBV11-2 and J usage is TRBJ2-7, with D perhaps TRBD1 (5 bases). Sequencing was performed on peripheral blood, taken in the second trimester of pregnancy. The clonotype originates from a female donor with multiple sclerosis, enrolled in a pregnancy study. The DNA of the CDR3 is TGTGCCAGCAGCTTAGAGGAATCCAGGGTCTACGAGCAGTACTTC. It yields the protein CASSLEESRVYEQYF.